This T cell receptor (beta chain) was identified during a study of human T cells and chemical hapten exposure. This clonotype appeared many times. One entry per CDR3 protein, called by TCRdb with MiXCR from the RACE reads. The sample has around 300,000 distinct CDR3 sequences, roughly 6% seen once. The time point: pre-sensitization, week 0. The sample's treatment: therapeutic diphenylcyclopropenone sensitization with weekly scalp DPC. The V gene lost 6 bases and the J gene lost 8 bases, with 20 bases spanning the gap. This CDR3 region has 15 residues. The sample consisted of whole blood, taken in connection with sensitization to the hapten diphenylcyclopropenone (DPC). J is TRBJ2-1 and V is TRBV12-3 or TRBV12-4, with a possible D match to TRBD1 (6 bases). This receptor was taken from a woman aged 18-30 years with alopecia areata. Some clones in this sample may be carry-over from other donors' samples. CDR3 amino acids: CASSPRGRAFDEQFF. The CDR3 nucleotides read TGTGCCAGCAGCCCCAGGGGAAGAGCTTTTGATGAGCAGTTCTTC.